This T cell receptor (beta chain) was captured by sequencing in a study of blood T cell repertoires in COVID-19. Study at large: Material from acute and convalescent COVID-19 was sourced from the United States, Italy and Spain. Nucleic acid was either cDNA or gDNA, and it came from T cells, B-cell-depleted T cells, or PBMCs.

Participants were aged about 18 to 100 years from approximately 23 US areas. Clinical histories supplied by participants themselves formed the basis of cohort assignment. The assay was immunoSEQ multiplex PCR, and TCRdb's table has in-frame clones only and misses some. The sample includes roughly 200,000 clones, 75% to 90% seen only once; the top ten take around 19%. The origin of this receptor is a man aged 40-49 years who had recovered from COVID-19. Sequencing was performed on PBMCs or T cells enriched from blood (not recorded which).

The CDR3 loop is CASSPDRRFNTEAFF. DNA for the CDR3: TGTGCCAGCAGTCCGGATCGGAGATTCAACACTGAAGCTTTCTTT. The chain carries TRBV28 and TRBJ1-1; D unresolved. Germline V gives CDR1 MDHEN, CDR2 SYDVKM. Trimming removed 5 bases from V and 2 bases from J, with 15 bases in between. The CDR3 consists of 15 residues.